The 18 T cell receptor beta chains presented below share a single source sample, sequenced in a study of PD-L1 blockade in urothelial cancer. Produced via immunoSEQ multiplex PCR; TCRdb's table is partial and in-frame only. The sample lists about 130,000 clones; more than 75% were seen once. Time point described: peripheral blood 6 weeks after treatment start. The specimen comprised PBMCs, sampled around atezolizumab (anti-PD-L1) treatment. The origin of the receptors is a man aged 50 or older with urothelial cancer.

This chain links TRBV10-3 with TRBJ2-7; 9 bases agree with TRBD1. The length of the CDR3 is 14 residues. With 11 bases clipped from V and 4 bases from J, the junction kept 12 bases outside the gene matches. The germline gives CDR1 ENHRY, CDR2 SYGVKD. The DNA for the CDR3 is TGTGCCTTACGACCCGATGACAGGGGGTACGAGCAGTACTTC. It codes for CALRPDDRGYEQYF.

The chain combines TRBV28 with TRBJ1-2, with D possibly being TRBD1 (6 bases). CDR1 and CDR2 from the germline V gene are MDHEN and SYDVKM. V was shortened by 8 bases and J by 6 bases, with 19 bases between the two germline ends. The CDR3 length is 14 residues. CDR3 coding DNA: TGTGCCAGCGGCCAATCAATCTACAGGGATGGCTACACCTTC. Translating gives CASGQSIYRDGYTF.

The CDR3 coding sequence is TGTGCCAGCAGTCAAAGCGGGAGATGGGGGGGTGAGCAGTTCTTC. Its translation: CASSQSGRWGGEQFF. V is TRBV27 and J is TRBJ2-1, with 8 bases fitting TRBD2. Germline values: CDR1 MNHEY, CDR2 SMNVEV (reference sequence). Unmatched junction bases numbered 12, after V lost 5 bases and J lost 9 bases. CDR3 size: 15 residues.

This chain uses TRBV5-6 with TRBJ1-5; D may be TRBD1 (5 bases). Germline V gene data show CDR1 as SGHDT and CDR2 as YYEEEE. The CDR3 contains 13 residues. V shed 0 bases and J shed 6 bases, with 7 bases lying between them. The CDR3 is CASSLDRRQPQHF. In DNA, the CDR3 is TGTGCCAGCAGCTTGGACAGGCGTCAGCCCCAGCATTTT.

The chain links TRBV5-4 to TRBJ2-2; possibly TRBD1 for D (6 bases). V was clipped by 0 bases and J by 2 bases, with 11 bases between them. Germline CDR1 and CDR2: SGHNT and YYREEE (reference sequence). The CDR3 runs 16 residues. The CDR3 DNA is TGTGCCAGCAGCTTGGGAGGGGACACTAACACCGGGGAGCTGTTTTTT. Encoded protein: CASSLGGDTNTGELFF.

J is TRBJ2-1 and V is TRBV9, with 15 bases that match TRBD2. CDR3 length: 16 residues. Germline V gene lookup returns CDR1 SGDLS and CDR2 YYNGEE. J was trimmed by 10 bases and V by 0 bases; bases with no gene match: 5. The CDR3 is CASSVEGTSGRREQFF. DNA for the CDR3: TGTGCCAGCAGCGTAGAAGGGACTAGCGGGAGGAGGGAGCAGTTCTTC.

V and J are TRBV5-1 and TRBJ1-2; possibly TRBD1 for D (6 bases). Germline loops: CDR1 SGHRS, CDR2 YFSETQ. Trimming removed 3 bases from V and 4 bases from J, with 10 bases in between. The CDR3 consists of 13 residues. CDR3: CASSSGQIYGYTF. The CDR3 nucleotides read TGCGCCAGCAGCTCCGGACAGATCTATGGCTACACCTTC.

J is TRBJ2-7 and V is TRBV10-3; 8 nucleotides align to TRBD1. This CDR3 contains 14 residues. V dropped 10 bases and J dropped 3; count of bases not matched to a gene: 11. The germline V gene encodes CDR1 ENHRY and CDR2 SYGVKD. The CDR3 sequence is CATAMGQVNYEQYF. For the CDR3, the DNA is TGTGCCACCGCTATGGGACAGGTGAACTACGAGCAGTACTTC.

This rearrangement joins TRBV2 to TRBJ1-5; tentatively, D is TRBD1 (6 bases). The CDR3 is made up of 15 amino acids. V lost 7 bases and J lost 0, with 13 bases in between. Germline loops: CDR1 SNHLY, CDR2 FYNNEI. The CDR3 DNA sequence: TGTGCCAGCAAACAGGGCCCTAATAGCAATCAGCCCCAGCATTTT. Protein: CASKQGPNSNQPQHF.

This CDR3 is CASTNGLNYGYTF. In nucleotides, the CDR3 is TGTGCCAGCACCAACGGGTTAAACTATGGCTACACCTTC. V and J are TRBV6-1 and TRBJ1-2; D call uncertain. CDR3 length: 13 amino acids. The V gene's germline CDR1 is MNHNS and CDR2 SASEGT. Trimming removed 7 bases at V and 2 bases at J, with 11 bases between.

The chain couples TRBV7-3 to TRBJ1-6, with 9 bases identical to TRBD1. This CDR3 is built from 14 residues. The V and J ends lost 3 bases and 10 bases, in that order; junction bases with no gene match: 4. The germline V gene encodes CDR1 SGHTA and CDR2 FQGTGA. The CDR3 sequence: CASSLDRGLSPLHF. Here the CDR3 DNA reads TGTGCCAGCAGCTTGGACAGGGGCCTCTCACCCCTCCACTTT.

This clone was observed once. This chain connects TRBV28 to TRBJ1-4; D gene ambiguous. CDR3 length equals 15 residues. V was shortened by 4 bases and J by 3 bases, with 12 bases between the two germline ends. In germline, CDR1 is MDHEN, CDR2 SYDVKM. The CDR3 spells CASSSGSRANEKLFF. Written as DNA, the CDR3 is TGTGCCAGCAGTTCGGGGAGTAGGGCTAATGAAAAACTGTTTTTT.

The chain combines TRBV4-1 with TRBJ2-1, with TRBD2 as a possible D gene (5 bases). CDR3 size: 13 residues. Per the germline V gene, CDR1 is MGHRA and CDR2 is YSYEKL. With 1 base removed from V and 4 bases from J, the gap between germline ends came to 5 bases. CDR3 bases: TGCGCCAGCAGCCAAGGCGGGTACAATGAGCAGTTCTTC. Protein: CASSQGGYNEQFF.

This clone was found a few times. The chain couples TRBV9 to TRBJ2-7, with D possibly matching TRBD1 (6 bases). V was shortened by 0 bases and J by 7 bases, with 20 bases between the two germline ends. CDR3 size: 16 residues. Germline CDR1 is SGDLS and CDR2 is YYNGEE. Written as DNA, the CDR3 is TGTGCCAGCAGCGTAGCCCCCGGGACACCCCCTCGTGAGCAGTACTTC. This gives the protein CASSVAPGTPPREQYF.

This clone has more than one count but fewer than ten. The J gene is TRBJ2-7, the V gene TRBV7-8, with D maybe TRBD2 (5 bases). CDR3 length: 14 residues. CDR1 and CDR2 (germline): SGHVS, FQNEAQ. V was pared by 1 base and J by 3 bases, with 10 bases between. Here the CDR3 reads CASSLGGLSYEQYF. DNA for the CDR3: TGTGCCAGCAGCTTAGGAGGGTTGAGCTACGAGCAGTACTTC.

V and J are TRBV5-1 and TRBJ2-3; 11 nucleotides line up with TRBD2. The CDR3 length is 14 residues. The trim removed 7 bases at V and 6 bases at J, leaving 7 bases unmatched. Germline CDR1 SGHRS, CDR2 YFSETQ. The CDR3 protein is CASGSGRAVDTQYF. CDR3 DNA sequence: TGCGCCAGCGGTAGCGGGAGGGCCGTGGATACGCAGTATTTT.

The gene calls are TRBV6-5 and TRBJ1-2; D is uncertain. Between the trimmed V and J ends, which lost 2 bases and 4 bases, there was a span of 8 bases. CDR3 length: 13 amino acids. CDR1 and CDR2 (germline): MNHEY, SVGAGI. CDR3 residues: CASSYLGSYGYTF. The CDR3 DNA reads TGTGCCAGCAGTTACCTGGGGAGCTATGGCTACACCTTC.

The chain joins TRBV9 to TRBJ2-5, with a tentative D call TRBD2 (6 bases). The CDR3 is 13 residues long. Trimming took 5 bases from V and 4 from J, leaving 12 bases between them. Germline V lookup: CDR1 SGDLS, CDR2 YYNGEE. CDR3 protein: CASSGGSRETQYF. CDR3 bases: TGTGCCAGCAGTGGGGGGTCACGAGAGACCCAGTACTTC.